The entry below describes one T cell receptor (beta chain). As yet, its antigen is unknown. Germline-derived CDR1 and CDR2 are SGHAT and FQDESV (reference sequence). Trimming stripped 5 bases from V and 8 bases from J, with 12 bases between. The length of the CDR3 is 13 residues. Clones were read by immunoSEQ multiplex PCR, and TCRdb kept only the in-frame ones, dropping some. The sample includes more than 2 million clones, 93% of them seen just once. Naive CD8 cells, CD45RO-negative and positively selected for CCR7, excluded terminally differentiated effector memory CD45RA+ cells. The donors, healthy adults who were HIV-negative, had experienced no recent acute infections or vaccinations. This entry comes from a study of shared clonotypes between healthy human individuals. Study-level points and caveats: Clonotype sharing among the donors was expected to vary with sequencing depth. Sorted-subset sequencing was shown by rarefaction to be incomplete despite large depth.

Sequencing was carried out using naive CD8+ T cells from PBMCs. The sequence was obtained from a man aged 18 to 35 in good health. Some clones in this sample may be carry-over from other donors' samples. This chain joins TRBV11-1 and TRBJ1-4; the D is unclear. CDR3 in amino acids: CASSKILGEKLFF. The CDR3 nucleotides are TGTGCCAGCAGCAAAATACTGGGGGAAAAACTGTTTTTT. Based on the CDR3 plus reference TRBV11-1 and TRBJ1-4, the full variable domain is EAEVAQSPRYKITEKSQAVAFWCDPISGHATLYWYRQILGQGPELLVQFQDESVVDDSQLPKDRFSAERLKGVDSTLKIQPAELGDSAMYLCASSKILGEKLFFGSGTQLSVL.